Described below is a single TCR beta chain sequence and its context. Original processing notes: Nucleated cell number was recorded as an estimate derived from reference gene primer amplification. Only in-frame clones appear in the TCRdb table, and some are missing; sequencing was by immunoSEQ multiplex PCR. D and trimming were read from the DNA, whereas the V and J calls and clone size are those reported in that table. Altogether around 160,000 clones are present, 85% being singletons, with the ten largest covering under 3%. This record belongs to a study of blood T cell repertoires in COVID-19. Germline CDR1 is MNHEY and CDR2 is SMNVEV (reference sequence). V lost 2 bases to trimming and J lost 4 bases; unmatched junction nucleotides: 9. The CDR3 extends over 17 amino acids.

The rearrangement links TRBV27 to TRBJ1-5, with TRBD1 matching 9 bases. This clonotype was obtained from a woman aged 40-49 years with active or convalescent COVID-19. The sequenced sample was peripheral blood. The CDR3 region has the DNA TGTGCCAGCAGTTTAGGGACAGGGCCCACGGATAATCAGCCCCAGCATTTT. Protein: CASSLGTGPTDNQPQHF.